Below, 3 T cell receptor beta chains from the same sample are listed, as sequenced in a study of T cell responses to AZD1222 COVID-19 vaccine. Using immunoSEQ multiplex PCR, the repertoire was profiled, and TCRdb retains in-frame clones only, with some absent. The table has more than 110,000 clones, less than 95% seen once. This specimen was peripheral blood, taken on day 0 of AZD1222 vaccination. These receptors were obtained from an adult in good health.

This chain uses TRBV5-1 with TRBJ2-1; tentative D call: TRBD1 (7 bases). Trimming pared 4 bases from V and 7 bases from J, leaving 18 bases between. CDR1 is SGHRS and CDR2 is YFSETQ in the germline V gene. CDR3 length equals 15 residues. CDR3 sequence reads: CASSPVQGGRNEQFF. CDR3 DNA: TGCGCCAGCAGCCCTGTCCAGGGGGGCCGGAATGAGCAGTTCTTC.

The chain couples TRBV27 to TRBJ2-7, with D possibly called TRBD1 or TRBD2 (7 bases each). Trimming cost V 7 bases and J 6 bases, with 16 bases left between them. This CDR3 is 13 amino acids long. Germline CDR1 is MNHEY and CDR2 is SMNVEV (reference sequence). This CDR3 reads CASTSGGAAEQYF. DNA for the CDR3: TGTGCCAGCACCTCAGGGGGGGCAGCCGAGCAGTACTTC.

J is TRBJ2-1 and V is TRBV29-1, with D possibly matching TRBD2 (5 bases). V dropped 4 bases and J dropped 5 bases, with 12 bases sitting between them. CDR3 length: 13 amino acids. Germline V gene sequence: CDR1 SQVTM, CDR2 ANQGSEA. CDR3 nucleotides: TGCAGCGTTGCCGGCACTAGTGACAATGAGCAGTTCTTC. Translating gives CSVAGTSDNEQFF.